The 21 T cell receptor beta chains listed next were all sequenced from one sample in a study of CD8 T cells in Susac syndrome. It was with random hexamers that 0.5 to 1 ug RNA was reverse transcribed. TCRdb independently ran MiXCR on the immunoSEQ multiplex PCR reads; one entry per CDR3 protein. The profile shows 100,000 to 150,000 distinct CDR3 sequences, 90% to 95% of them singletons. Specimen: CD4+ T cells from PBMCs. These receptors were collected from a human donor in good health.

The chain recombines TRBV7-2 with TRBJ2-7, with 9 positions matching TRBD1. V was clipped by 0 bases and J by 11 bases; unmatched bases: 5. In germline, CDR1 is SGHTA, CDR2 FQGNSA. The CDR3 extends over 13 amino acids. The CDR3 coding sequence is TGTGCCAGCAGCTTAGCGCGGACAGGGGATAAGTACTTC. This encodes CASSLARTGDKYF.

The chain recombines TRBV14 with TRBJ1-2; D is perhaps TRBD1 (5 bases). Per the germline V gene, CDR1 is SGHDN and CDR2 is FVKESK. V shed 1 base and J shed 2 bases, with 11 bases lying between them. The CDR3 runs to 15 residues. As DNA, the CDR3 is TGTGCCAGCAGCCAAGGCAGGGAGAAGAACTATGGCTACACCTTC. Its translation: CASSQGREKNYGYTF.

The CDR3 DNA reads TGTGCCACCAGCAGAGACTTGGCAGCGCTCTCCTACGAGCAGTACTTC. Amino acids: CATSRDLAALSYEQYF. The V gene is TRBV15, the J gene TRBJ2-7; D is unclear. Per the germline V gene, CDR1 is LNHNV and CDR2 is YYDKDF (reference sequence). Between the trimmed V and J ends, which lost 0 bases and 0 bases, there was a span of 12 bases. The CDR3 loop spans 16 amino acids. Using reference TRBV15 and TRBJ2-7 for the parts outside the CDR3, the full variable domain is DAMVIQNPRYQVTQFGKPVTLSCSQTLNHNVMYWYQQKSSQAPKLLFHYYDKDFNNEADTPDNFQSRRPNTSFCFLDIRSPGLGDTAMYLCATSRDLAALSYEQYFGPGTRLTVT.

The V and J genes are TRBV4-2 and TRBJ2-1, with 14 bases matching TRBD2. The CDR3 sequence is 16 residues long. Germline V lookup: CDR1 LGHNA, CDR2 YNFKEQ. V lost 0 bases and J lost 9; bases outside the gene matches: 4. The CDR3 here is CASSQEGLAGAVEQFF. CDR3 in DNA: TGTGCCAGCAGCCAAGAGGGACTAGCGGGAGCGGTTGAGCAGTTCTTC.

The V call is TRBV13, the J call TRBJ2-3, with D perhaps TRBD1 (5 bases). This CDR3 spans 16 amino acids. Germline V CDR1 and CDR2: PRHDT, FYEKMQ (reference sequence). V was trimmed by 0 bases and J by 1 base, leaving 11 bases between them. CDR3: CASSLGGPGGTDTQYF. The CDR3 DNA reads TGTGCCAGCAGCTTAGGGGGGCCTGGTGGCACAGATACGCAGTATTTT.

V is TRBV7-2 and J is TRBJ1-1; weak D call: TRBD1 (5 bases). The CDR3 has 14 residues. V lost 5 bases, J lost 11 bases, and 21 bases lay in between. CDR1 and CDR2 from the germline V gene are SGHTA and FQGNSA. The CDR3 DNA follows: TGTGCCAGCAGCCCAGGGCGGGGGTCCTGGCGGGCTTTCTTT. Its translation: CASSPGRGSWRAFF.

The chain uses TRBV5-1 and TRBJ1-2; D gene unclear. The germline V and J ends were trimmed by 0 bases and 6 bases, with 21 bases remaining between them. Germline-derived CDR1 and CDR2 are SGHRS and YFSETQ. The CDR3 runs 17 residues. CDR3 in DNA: TGCGCCAGCAGCTTGGGATTATCTACGGAGCAACTCCATGGCTACACCTTC. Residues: CASSLGLSTEQLHGYTF.

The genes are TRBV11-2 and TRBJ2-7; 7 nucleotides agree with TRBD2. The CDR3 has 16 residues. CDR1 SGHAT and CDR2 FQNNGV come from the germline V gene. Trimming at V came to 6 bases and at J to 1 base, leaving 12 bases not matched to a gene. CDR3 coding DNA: TGTGCCAGCAGACCTCACGGGGAGGGAAGGTCCTACGAGCAGTACTTC. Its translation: CASRPHGEGRSYEQYF.

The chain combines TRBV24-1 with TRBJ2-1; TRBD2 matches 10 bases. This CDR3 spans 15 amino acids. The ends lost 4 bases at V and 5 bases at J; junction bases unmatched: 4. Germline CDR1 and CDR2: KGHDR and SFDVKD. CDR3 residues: CATSDPSGSNNEQFF. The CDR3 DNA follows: TGTGCCACCAGTGACCCTAGCGGGAGCAACAATGAGCAGTTCTTC.

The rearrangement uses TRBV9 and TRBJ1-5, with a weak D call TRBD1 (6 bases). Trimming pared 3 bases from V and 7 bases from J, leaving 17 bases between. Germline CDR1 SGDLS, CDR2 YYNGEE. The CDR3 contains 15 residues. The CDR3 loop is CASSEQGSSVQPQHF. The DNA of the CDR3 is TGTGCCAGCAGCGAGCAGGGGTCATCCGTACAGCCCCAGCATTTT.

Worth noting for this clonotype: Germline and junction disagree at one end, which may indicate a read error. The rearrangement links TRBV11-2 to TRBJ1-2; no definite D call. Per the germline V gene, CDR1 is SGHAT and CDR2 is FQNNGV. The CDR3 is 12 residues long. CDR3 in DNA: TGTGCCAGCAGCCTAGATTACTATGGCTACACCTTC. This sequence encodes CASSLDYYGYTF.

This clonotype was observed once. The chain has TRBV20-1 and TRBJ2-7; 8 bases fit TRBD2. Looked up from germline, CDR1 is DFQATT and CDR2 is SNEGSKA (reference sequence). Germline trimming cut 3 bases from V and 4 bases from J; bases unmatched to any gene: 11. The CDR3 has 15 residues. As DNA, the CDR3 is TGCAGTGCTAGCGCCACAGCGGGGGTAAATTACGAGCAGTACTTC. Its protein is CSASATAGVNYEQYF.

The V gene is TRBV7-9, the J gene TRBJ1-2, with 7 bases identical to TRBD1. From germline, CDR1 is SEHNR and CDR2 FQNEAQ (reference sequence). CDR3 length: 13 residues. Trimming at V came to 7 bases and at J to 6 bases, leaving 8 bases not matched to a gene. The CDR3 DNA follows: TGTGCCAGCATCTTGACAGGGCAGGATGGCTACACCTTC. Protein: CASILTGQDGYTF. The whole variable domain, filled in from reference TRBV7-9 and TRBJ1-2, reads DTGVSQNPRHKITKRGQNVTFRCDPISEHNRLYWYRQTLGQGPEFLTYFQNEAQLEKSRLLSDRFSAERPKGSFSTLEIQRTEQGDSAMYLCASILTGQDGYTFGSGTRLTVV.

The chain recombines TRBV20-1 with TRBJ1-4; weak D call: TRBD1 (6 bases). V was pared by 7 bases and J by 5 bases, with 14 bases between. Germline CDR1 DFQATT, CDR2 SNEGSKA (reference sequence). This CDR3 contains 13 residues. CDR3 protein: CSVEQGRNEKLFF. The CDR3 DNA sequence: TGCAGTGTCGAACAGGGTCGGAATGAAAAACTGTTTTTT.

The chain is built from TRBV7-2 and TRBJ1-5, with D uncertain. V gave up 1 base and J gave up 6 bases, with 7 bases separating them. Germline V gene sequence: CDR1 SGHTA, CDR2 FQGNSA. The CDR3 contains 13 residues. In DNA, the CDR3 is TGTGCCAGCAGCTTAGAACCAGGTCAGCCCCAGCATTTT. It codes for CASSLEPGQPQHF.

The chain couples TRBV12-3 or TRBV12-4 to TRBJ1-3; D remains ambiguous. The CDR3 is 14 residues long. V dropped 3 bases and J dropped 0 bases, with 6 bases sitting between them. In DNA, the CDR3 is TGTGCCAGCAGTTTGTCAAGCTCTGGAAACACCATATATTTT. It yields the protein CASSLSSSGNTIYF.

The CDR3 region is CASSNRGLSYGYTF. The CDR3 DNA sequence: TGTGCCAGCAGCAACAGGGGGCTCAGCTATGGCTACACCTTC. The chain links TRBV5-6 to TRBJ1-2; TRBD1 matches 9 bases. The V and J ends lost 4 bases and 4 bases, in that order; junction bases with no gene match: 5. CDR3 length: 14 amino acids. Germline V CDR1 and CDR2: SGHDT, YYEEEE. The whole variable domain, filled in from reference TRBV5-6 and TRBJ1-2, reads DAGVTQSPTHLIKTRGQQVTLRCSPKSGHDTVSWYQQALGQGPQFIFQYYEEEERQRGNFPDRFSGHQFPNYSSELNVNALLLGDSALYLCASSNRGLSYGYTFGSGTRLTVV.

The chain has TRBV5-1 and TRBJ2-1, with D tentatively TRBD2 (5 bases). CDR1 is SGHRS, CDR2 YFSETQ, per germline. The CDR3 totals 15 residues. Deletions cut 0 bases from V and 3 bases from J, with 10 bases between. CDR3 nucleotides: TGCGCCAGCAGCTTGGAGGGAGTCGGCTACAATGAGCAGTTCTTC. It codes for CASSLEGVGYNEQFF.

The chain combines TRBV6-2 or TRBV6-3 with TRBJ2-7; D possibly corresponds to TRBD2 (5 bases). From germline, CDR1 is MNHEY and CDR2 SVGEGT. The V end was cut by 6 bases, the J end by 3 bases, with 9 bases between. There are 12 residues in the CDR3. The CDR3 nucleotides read TGTGCCAGCAGAAAAGCGGTCTACGAGCAGTACTTC. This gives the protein CASRKAVYEQYF.

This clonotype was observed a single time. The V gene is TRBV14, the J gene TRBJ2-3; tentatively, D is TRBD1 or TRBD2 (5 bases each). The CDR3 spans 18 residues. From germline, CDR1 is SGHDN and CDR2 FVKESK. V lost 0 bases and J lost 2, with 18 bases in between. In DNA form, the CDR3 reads TGTGCCAGCAGCCAAGATTCTACAGCCCTGGGGACCACAGATACGCAGTATTTT. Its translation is CASSQDSTALGTTDTQYF.

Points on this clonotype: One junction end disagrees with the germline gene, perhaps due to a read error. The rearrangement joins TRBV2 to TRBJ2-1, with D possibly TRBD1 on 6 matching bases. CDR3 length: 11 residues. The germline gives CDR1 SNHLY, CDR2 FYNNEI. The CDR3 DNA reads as TGTGCCAGCAGTGGAGACAGGAGCATAATCTTC. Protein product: CASSGDRSIIF.